The T cell receptor (beta chain) described here comes from a study of Ad26.COV2.S vaccination and SARS-CoV-2 variants. Libraries were prepared by immunoSEQ multiplex PCR; TCRdb keeps only in-frame clonotypes and omits some of them. The sample lists roughly 390,000 clones; 75% to 90% were seen once. General study results and limits: Estimates derived from TCR breadth and depth analyses may have underestimated total T cell responses.

Germline CDR1 reads MNHNS; CDR2 reads SASEGT. Trimming took 2 bases from V and 4 from J, leaving 12 bases between them. There are 14 residues in the CDR3. As to treatment: 15 to 20 received Ad26.COV2.S at low or high dose, single or two shots; about 5 received placebo; per-sample allocation not given. Each sample was drawn 63 days after the first injection (of vaccine or placebo). Notes on this clone: Antigen unknown.

This chain uses TRBV6-1 with TRBJ2-7; unclear D gene. The receptor was derived from a person between 18 and 60 years old who received the Ad26.COV2.S COVID-19 vaccine or a placebo. Sequenced here: peripheral blood, sampled in a trial of Ad26.COV2.S vaccine versus placebo. The CDR3 nucleotides read TGTGCCAGCAGTGAATGGGCAAACGATTACGAGCAGTACTTC. Its protein is CASSEWANDYEQYF.